The 30 T cell receptor beta chains below were found in one sample sequenced in a study of T cell responses to AZD1222 COVID-19 vaccine. TCRdb keeps only in-frame clones here, not all; method: immunoSEQ multiplex PCR. Counted here are over 70,000 clones, approximately 88% occurring once; the ten biggest clones make up around 5.5%. The input for sequencing was peripheral blood, taken on day 0 of AZD1222 vaccination. The receptors shown here come from an adult in good health.

This chain joins TRBV3-1 (or the pseudogene TRBV3-2) and TRBJ1-4, with a weak D call TRBD1 (6 bases). This CDR3 comprises 16 residues. Germline assignment: CDR1 LGHDT and CDR2 YNNKEL (reference sequence). V was trimmed by 4 bases and J by 3 bases, leaving 15 bases between them. The CDR3 loop reads CASSPSWGGSNEKLFF. The CDR3 bases are TGTGCCAGCAGCCCTTCGTGGGGGGGCTCTAATGAAAAACTGTTTTTT.

This chain connects TRBV6-6 to TRBJ2-2, with a weak D call TRBD1 (6 bases). V was shortened by 4 bases and J by 7 bases, with 16 bases between the two germline ends. The germline CDR1 and CDR2 sequences are MNHNY and SVGAGI (reference sequence). The CDR3 sequence is 15 residues long. The CDR3: CASSSDGTFGGELFF. The CDR3 coding sequence is TGTGCCAGCAGTTCCGACGGGACATTTGGCGGGGAGCTGTTTTTT.

J is TRBJ2-3 and V is TRBV28, with 10 positions matching TRBD2. Trimming at V came to 7 bases and at J to 2 bases, leaving 6 bases not matched to a gene. CDR1 and CDR2 (germline): MDHEN, SYDVKM. The CDR3 is made up of 15 amino acids. The CDR3 protein is CASTFLAGATDTQYF. The CDR3 DNA reads TGTGCCAGCACCTTCCTAGCGGGGGCCACAGATACGCAGTATTTT. The full variable domain, completed using reference TRBV28 and TRBJ2-3, is DVKVTQSSRYLVKRTGEKVFLECVQDMDHENMFWYRQDPGLGLRLIYFSYDVKMKEKGDIPEGYSVSREKKERFSLILESASTNQTSMYLCASTFLAGATDTQYFGPGTRLTVL.

The chain joins TRBV7-2 to TRBJ1-5, with D unresolved. The V end lost 3 bases, the J end lost 5 bases, and 11 bases lay between the germline ends. Germline V gene sequence: CDR1 SGHTA, CDR2 FQGNSA. The CDR3 runs 14 residues. The CDR3 DNA follows: TGTGCCAGCAGCTTCCTCGGGCCCTATCAGCCCCAGCATTTT. Protein product: CASSFLGPYQPQHF.

V usage is TRBV6-5 and J usage is TRBJ1-1; D remains unclear. Deletions cut 3 bases from V and 1 base from J, with 3 bases between. The CDR3 is made up of 12 amino acids. Per the germline V gene, CDR1 is MNHEY and CDR2 is SVGAGI. In DNA form, the CDR3 reads TGTGCCAGCAGTTATCCGAACACTGAAGCTTTCTTT. This codes for CASSYPNTEAFF.

V is TRBV15 and J is TRBJ1-2; D possibly corresponds to TRBD1 (5 bases). CDR3 size: 14 residues. Germline V CDR1 and CDR2: LNHNV, YYDKDF (reference sequence). The ends were cut back, 1 base at V and 3 bases at J, with 9 bases in the middle. CDR3 residues: CATSRVGDYYGYTF. The CDR3 nucleotides are TGTGCCACCAGCAGAGTGGGGGACTACTATGGCTACACCTTC.

This chain links TRBV28 with TRBJ2-2, with 7 bases aligning to TRBD2. The germline gives CDR1 MDHEN, CDR2 SYDVKM. The CDR3 is made up of 14 amino acids. The junction had 8 bases not matched to a gene; V was cut back by 6 bases and J by 7 bases. DNA of the CDR3: TGTGCCAGCAGCTTAACTAGCGCTGGCGGGGAGCTGTTTTTT. Translation gives CASSLTSAGGELFF.

V and J are TRBV7-8 and TRBJ1-5; TRBD1 agrees at 7 bases. The CDR3 extends over 16 amino acids. After removal of 5 bases from V and 2 bases from J, the junction contained 9 bases not matched to a gene. Germline values: CDR1 SGHVS, CDR2 FQNEAQ. The CDR3 nucleotides are TGTGCCAGCAGCCTTAGATCAGGGGGTGGCAATCAGCCCCAGCATTTT. It specifies CASSLRSGGGNQPQHF.

The chain uses TRBV5-1 and TRBJ1-5; maybe TRBD1 (6 bases). CDR1 is SGHRS and CDR2 is YFSETQ in the germline V gene. The CDR3 runs to 14 residues. The ends were cut back, 3 bases at V and 2 bases at J, with 9 bases in the middle. CDR3 sequence reads: CASSSGVGNQPQHF. Here the CDR3 DNA reads TGCGCCAGCAGCTCAGGGGTAGGCAATCAGCCCCAGCATTTT.

The chain links TRBV27 to TRBJ2-1; TRBD2 aligns across 15 bases. Losses at the gene ends were 6 bases for V and 9 bases for J; bases not matched to a gene: 6. This CDR3 has 15 amino acids. Germline V lookup: CDR1 MNHEY, CDR2 SMNVEV (reference sequence). In nucleotides, the CDR3 is TGTGCCAGCAGCCCAGGGACTAGCGGGAGGCCTGAGCAGTTCTTC. It encodes CASSPGTSGRPEQFF.

This clone has just one count. The CDR3 DNA is TGTGCCAGCAGCTTATCCTCCACTGAAGCTTTCTTT. Translated: CASSLSSTEAFF. The J gene is TRBJ1-1, the V gene TRBV7-9, with D unclear. This CDR3 comprises 12 residues. Trimming took 2 bases from V and 4 from J, leaving 5 bases between them. Germline CDR1 is SEHNR and CDR2 is FQNEAQ (reference sequence). The whole variable domain, remainder taken from reference TRBV7-9 and TRBJ1-1, is DTGVSQNPRHKITKRGQNVTFRCDPISEHNRLYWYRQTLGQGPEFLTYFQNEAQLEKSRLLSDRFSAERPKGSFSTLEIQRTEQGDSAMYLCASSLSSTEAFFGQGTRLTVV.

V gene TRBV27 combines with J gene TRBJ1-5; perhaps TRBD1 as D (6 bases). V was shortened by 5 bases and J by 2 bases, with 13 bases between the two germline ends. The germline gives CDR1 MNHEY, CDR2 SMNVEV (reference sequence). This CDR3 contains 15 residues. The CDR3 DNA is TGTGCCAGCAGTGGGAAGGGGGATGGCAATCAGCCCCAGCATTTT. Encoded protein: CASSGKGDGNQPQHF.

This sequence joins TRBV7-9 and TRBJ2-7; D ambiguous. Per germline, CDR1 SEHNR and CDR2 FQNEAQ (reference sequence). V was cut by 5 bases and J by 2 bases, with 10 bases left in between. The CDR3 has 13 residues. CDR3 in amino acids: CASSAGPAYEQYF. The CDR3 nucleotides read TGTGCCAGCAGCGCCGGACCTGCCTACGAGCAGTACTTC. Combining the CDR3 with reference TRBV7-9 and TRBJ2-7 gives the whole variable domain DTGVSQNPRHKITKRGQNVTFRCDPISEHNRLYWYRQTLGQGPEFLTYFQNEAQLEKSRLLSDRFSAERPKGSFSTLEIQRTEQGDSAMYLCASSAGPAYEQYFGPGTRLTVT.

The chain joins TRBV28 to TRBJ2-7; no clear D gene. Germline assignment: CDR1 MDHEN and CDR2 SYDVKM. The CDR3 loop spans 13 amino acids. V was clipped by 4 bases and J by 1 base, with 8 bases between them. The CDR3 sequence is CASSSGQSYEQYF. The CDR3 nucleotides read TGTGCCAGCAGTTCGGGCCAGTCCTACGAGCAGTACTTC.

V is TRBV30 and J is TRBJ1-5, with D possibly TRBD1 on 5 matching bases. The CDR3 consists of 12 residues. The germline V gene encodes CDR1 GTSNPN and CDR2 SVGIG (reference sequence). V was shortened by 2 bases and J by 8 bases, with 10 bases between the two germline ends. This CDR3 is CAWSTGPEPQHF. In DNA form, the CDR3 reads TGTGCCTGGAGTACAGGACCTGAGCCCCAGCATTTT. Combining the CDR3 with reference TRBV30 and TRBJ1-5 gives the whole variable domain SQTIHQWPATLVQPVGSPLSLECTVEGTSNPNLYWYRQAAGRGLQLLFYSVGIGQISSEVPQNLSASRPQDRQFILSSKKLLLSDSGFYLCAWSTGPEPQHFGDGTRLSIL.

This rearrangement joins TRBV11-3 to TRBJ2-1; 7 bases line up with TRBD2. Germline CDR1 is SGHNT and CDR2 is YENEEA. The J segment lost 8 bases and the V segment lost 2 bases, leaving 15 bases of the junction unmatched. The length of the CDR3 is 17 residues. The CDR3 DNA follows: TGTGCCAGCAGCTTAATCCTAGCGGCATCTCCAGGCTATGAGCAGTTCTTC. It encodes CASSLILAASPGYEQFF.

This clone was detected once. The CDR3 nucleotides are TGTGCCAGCAGTTACCGCCTCAAGGAAACTGGAAACACCATATATTTT. It yields the protein CASSYRLKETGNTIYF. This chain links TRBV6-5 with TRBJ1-3; D gene uncertain. Trimming took off 2 bases at V and 2 bases at J, with 13 bases between the two ends. The CDR3 extends over 16 amino acids. From germline, CDR1 is MNHEY and CDR2 SVGAGI.

The chain links TRBV7-9 to TRBJ2-5; 7 bases agree with TRBD1. V shed 6 bases, J shed 3 bases, and the junction held 4 bases outside the gene matches. The CDR3 is 13 amino acids. Germline CDR1 and CDR2: SEHNR and FQNEAQ (reference sequence). CDR3 bases: TGTGCCAGCAGATCCAGGGGGAAAGAGACCCAGTACTTC. Its translation is CASRSRGKETQYF.

V and J are TRBV28 and TRBJ1-3; no firm D call. From germline, CDR1 is MDHEN and CDR2 SYDVKM. Deletions cut 8 bases from V and 1 base from J, with 15 bases between. This CDR3 is built from 15 residues. The CDR3 spells CASGLGVLSGNTIYF. The CDR3, as DNA: TGTGCCAGCGGACTGGGAGTTTTATCTGGAAACACCATATATTTT. The variable domain in full, completed from reference TRBV28 and TRBJ1-3, reads DVKVTQSSRYLVKRTGEKVFLECVQDMDHENMFWYRQDPGLGLRLIYFSYDVKMKEKGDIPEGYSVSREKKERFSLILESASTNQTSMYLCASGLGVLSGNTIYFGEGSWLTVV.

The rearrangement links TRBV6-4 to TRBJ2-3; possible D gene TRBD1, 6 bases. The CDR3 totals 15 residues. The germline V gene has CDR1 MRHNA and CDR2 SNTAGT. V was clipped by 8 bases and J by 6 bases, with 21 bases between them. The CDR3: CASGEDRSEEDTQYF. DNA for the CDR3: TGTGCCAGCGGGGAAGACAGGTCAGAGGAGGATACGCAGTATTTT.

The rearrangement joins TRBV10-3 to TRBJ1-1; maybe TRBD1 (6 bases). V was trimmed by 2 bases and J by 11 bases, leaving 15 bases between them. CDR3 length: 13 amino acids. Germline assignment: CDR1 ENHRY and CDR2 SYGVKD. The CDR3 loop reads CAISEGGQTVAFF. As DNA, the CDR3 is TGTGCCATCAGTGAGGGGGGACAAACAGTCGCTTTCTTT.

The chain uses TRBV28 and TRBJ1-1; D unresolved. Germline assignment: CDR1 MDHEN and CDR2 SYDVKM. The CDR3 is 9 amino acids. CDR3: CASGTEAFF. In nucleotides, the CDR3 is TGTGCTTCGGGGACTGAAGCTTTCTTT.

In its sample, this clone was seen a few times. The chain links TRBV28 to TRBJ2-7; maybe TRBD2 (5 bases). This CDR3 is 12 amino acids long. Germline CDR1 MDHEN, CDR2 SYDVKM. The V gene lost 5 bases and the J gene lost 5 bases, with 10 bases spanning the gap. CDR3 amino acids: CASSPLGDEQYF. The CDR3 nucleotides are TGTGCCAGCAGTCCCTTGGGAGACGAGCAGTACTTC.

V usage is TRBV28 and J usage is TRBJ2-3, with D unclear. Per germline, CDR1 MDHEN and CDR2 SYDVKM. Trimming took off 11 bases at V and 0 bases at J, with 12 bases between the two ends. The CDR3 runs to 13 residues. CDR3 nucleotides: TGTGCCTCAAGAGGAGTTAGCACAGATACGCAGTATTTT. This sequence encodes CASRGVSTDTQYF.

This clone was observed a single time. The CDR3 loop is CASSPVQEGNTIYF. The CDR3 bases are TGTGCCAGCTCACCCGTCCAAGAAGGAAACACCATATATTTT. The chain employs TRBV18 and TRBJ1-3; D remains ambiguous. Trimming cost V 3 bases and J 4 bases, with 10 bases left between them. From germline, CDR1 is KGHSH and CDR2 LQKENI. This CDR3 spans 14 amino acids.

The rearrangement uses TRBV28 and TRBJ1-1; D is perhaps TRBD1 (5 bases). From germline, CDR1 is MDHEN and CDR2 SYDVKM. CDR3 length equals 14 residues. Trimming removed 7 bases from V and 3 bases from J, with 15 bases in between. The CDR3 region is CASIMGRAYTEAFF. CDR3 DNA sequence: TGTGCCAGCATCATGGGACGGGCCTACACTGAAGCTTTCTTT.

This clone was observed a handful of times. This chain links TRBV10-3 with TRBJ2-7, with 9 bases lining up with TRBD2. The CDR3 is 12 residues long. Germline V gene data show CDR1 as ENHRY and CDR2 as SYGVKD. V was clipped by 8 bases and J by 5 bases; unmatched bases: 4. In DNA, the CDR3 is TGTGCCATCCGTAGCGGGAGCGACGAGCAGTACTTC. Its translation is CAIRSGSDEQYF.

The genes are TRBV5-4 and TRBJ2-6; 8 bases map to TRBD2. V was pared by 2 bases and J by 0 bases, with 4 bases of the junction left unmatched. Germline V lookup: CDR1 SGHNT, CDR2 YYREEE (reference sequence). The CDR3 contains 17 residues. The DNA for the CDR3 is TGTGCCAGCAGCTTTCCCGCGGGAGGCTCTGGGGCCAACGTCCTGACTTTC. Its translation is CASSFPAGGSGANVLTF. Looking up the rest from reference TRBV5-4 and TRBJ2-6 gives the full variable domain: ETGVTQSPTHLIKTRGQQVTLRCSSQSGHNTVSWYQQALGQGPQFIFQYYREEENGRGNFPPRFSGLQFPNYSSELNVNALELDDSALYLCASSFPAGGSGANVLTFGAGSRLTVL.

There are a few counts of this clone. CDR3 residues: CASNRGPYQETQYF. The CDR3, as DNA: TGTGCCAGCAACAGGGGACCGTACCAAGAGACCCAGTACTTC. V and J are TRBV2 and TRBJ2-5; 7 positions match TRBD1. J gave up 0 bases and V 7 bases, and 5 bases lay outside the gene matches. The CDR3 covers 14 residues. The V gene's germline CDR1 is SNHLY and CDR2 FYNNEI.

J is TRBJ2-3 and V is TRBV4-3, with D hard to call. Trimming shortened V by 0 bases and J by 4 bases, and 11 bases separated the two germline ends. CDR1 and CDR2 from the germline V gene are LGHNA and YSLEER. The CDR3 length is 15 residues. CDR3 bases: TGCGCCAGCAGCCAAGATTCGGTGGTCCCAGATACGCAGTATTTT. Protein sequence: CASSQDSVVPDTQYF.